This record looks at one T cell receptor (beta chain) sequence and its context. This sequence may be a read error, since a much larger clone differs from it by one base. The CDR3 sequence is 15 residues long. Germline V gene data show CDR1 as SGHVS and CDR2 as FNYEAQ. Unmatched junction bases numbered 5, after V lost 1 base and J lost 5 bases. The source of the sample is a study of molecular identifiers for immune sequencing clone quantification. TCRdb fed the PCR reads into MiXCR, producing one record per CDR3 protein. The repertoire holds nearly 650,000 distinct CDR3 sequences, with approximately 24% as singletons.

The V and J genes are TRBV7-6 and TRBJ2-5; 9 bases are shared with TRBD1. This TCR was recovered from a human donor in good health. Some libraries in this study had Jurkat cell RNA spiked in. Sample: naive CD8+ T cells from blood, with Jurkat cell RNA spiked in. Stated subset: FACS-sorted CD8+CD4-CCR7+CD45RA+ naive T cells. The CDR3 reads CASSLVGTGYETQYF. The DNA for the CDR3 is TGTGCCAGCAGCTTAGTCGGGACAGGGTATGAGACCCAGTACTTC.